This T cell receptor beta chain is drawn from a study of cytomegalovirus exposure and HLA in healthy donors. A remark on this clone: The target antigen is unknown.

Study-level findings and limits: DRB1 had the most TCR associations and HLA-C the fewest, a later analysis found, with rates varying by HLA locus. Across donors, presence/absence analyses took sequencing depth to be roughly uniform.

V lost 6 bases and J lost 4, with 16 bases in between. This CDR3 comprises 14 residues. Germline values: CDR1 SGHDN, CDR2 FVKESK. The PCR made use of 60 Vbeta and 13 Jbeta primers. Assay used: immunoSEQ multiplex PCR; TCRdb lists only in-frame clones, some missing. The sample has 150,000 to 180,000 clones, 70% to 80% seen once. This sequence originates from a man under 40 in good health and CMV-seronegative. V usage is TRBV14 and J usage is TRBJ2-7, with D perhaps TRBD1 (7 bases). Sample: PBMCs. The CDR3 DNA follows: TGTGCCAGCAGTCCAAAGGGGGGACAGTACGAGCAGTACTTC. Amino acids: CASSPKGGQYEQYF.